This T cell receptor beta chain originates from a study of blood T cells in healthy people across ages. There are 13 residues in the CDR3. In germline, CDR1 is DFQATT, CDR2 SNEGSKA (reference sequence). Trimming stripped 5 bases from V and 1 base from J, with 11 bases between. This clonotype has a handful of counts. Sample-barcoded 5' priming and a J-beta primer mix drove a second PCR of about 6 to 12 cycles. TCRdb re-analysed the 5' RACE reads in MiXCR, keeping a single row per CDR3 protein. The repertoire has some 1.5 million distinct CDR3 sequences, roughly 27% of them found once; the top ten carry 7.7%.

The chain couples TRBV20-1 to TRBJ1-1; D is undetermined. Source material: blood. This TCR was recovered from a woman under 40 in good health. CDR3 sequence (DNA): TGCAGTGCTCTTGGGCACCGGAACACTGAAGCTTTCTTT. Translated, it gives CSALGHRNTEAFF.